This T cell receptor beta chain originates from a study of OX40 agonist ivuxolimab in advanced cancers. Study context: All patients had ivuxolimab intravenously every 2 weeks at 0.01 to 10 mg/kg. Regarding the study as a whole: Doses of 0.1 to 3.0 mg/kg were accompanied by clonal expansion of CD4+ and CD8+ blood T cells by week 6. Part of the nonresponder group also had normalized T-cell clonal expansion that was low.

Produced via immunoSEQ multiplex PCR; TCRdb's table is partial and in-frame only. Seen here are under 100,000 clones, 90% observed once, and the top ten hold 0.15% to 0.2%. Concerning this clone itself: The antigen remains unidentified.

This material consisted of CD4+ or CD8+ T cells sorted from blood, taken in a trial of the OX40 agonist ivuxolimab. This receptor was obtained from an adult with an advanced solid tumor such as melanoma, head and neck, liver or kidney cancer.

For the CDR3, the DNA is TGTGCCAGCACCCTGGACAGGGGAGAGGGTCAGCCCCAGCATTTT. Its protein is CASTLDRGEGQPQHF. V gene TRBV6-1 combines with J gene TRBJ1-5; 9 bases are a match to TRBD1. In germline, CDR1 is MNHNS, CDR2 SASEGT. J was trimmed by 6 bases and V by 7 bases; bases with no gene match: 10. The CDR3 length is 15 residues.